This T cell receptor beta chain was retrieved from a study of Ad26.COV2.S vaccination and SARS-CoV-2 variants. Overall study findings and caveats: Spike-specific TCR breadth was greater after Ad26.COV2.S than placebo.

Treatment reported: some 20 received Ad26.COV2.S at low or high dose, single or two shots; five or six received placebo; per-sample allocation not given. The investigators took samples on day 63 after the first vaccine or placebo injection. CDR3 length equals 12 residues. V was shortened by 4 bases and J by 2 bases, with 8 bases between the two germline ends. Germline V gives CDR1 SQVTM, CDR2 ANQGSEA. The protocol was immunoSEQ multiplex PCR, while the TCRdb copy is restricted to in-frame clones and leaves out a portion. The sample lists about 680,000 clones, 80% to 90% seen once, with about 1.5% in the top ten. Concerning this clone: The antigen is undetermined.

V usage is TRBV29-1 and J usage is TRBJ1-2; D remains unclear. The sequenced sample was peripheral blood, obtained in a trial of Ad26.COV2.S vaccine versus placebo. The TCR sequence derives from a person aged 18-60 years who received the Ad26.COV2.S COVID-19 vaccine or a placebo. The CDR3 DNA follows: TGCAGCGTTGGGTGGGAAAACTATGGCTACACCTTC. As protein: CSVGWENYGYTF.